These T cell receptor beta chains were read from a single sample in a study of shared clonotypes between healthy human individuals. The data were produced by immunoSEQ multiplex PCR, yet TCRdb's version contains in-frame clones alone and is incomplete. The sample includes 1.5 million to 2.5 million clones, roughly 95% seen only once; the top ten take 0.9% to 1.5%. The sample consisted of naive CD8+ T cells sorted from blood. These receptors were obtained from a man aged 18 to 29 in good health. The CDR3 runs from the conserved cysteine through the conserved F or W. A D gene is named only where the DNA matches it firmly. Clone size is shown for a subset of rows, as once, few, many or a class of expanded clone.

clone_size j_call v_call d_call cdr3_aa cdr3_nt
- TRBJ2-7 TRBV4-1 TRBD2 CASSQDIAGGSYEQYF TGCGCCAGCAGCCAAGATATCGCGGGGGGTAGCTACGAGCAGTACTTC
- TRBJ1-1 TRBV28 TRBD1 CASSLYRGHDTEAFF TGTGCCAGCAGTTTATACAGGGGGCACGACACTGAAGCTTTCTTT
once TRBJ1-5 TRBV6-4 TRBD1 CARVGDRGGSNQPQHF TGTGCCAGGGTGGGCGACAGGGGAGGTAGCAATCAGCCCCAGCATTTT
- TRBJ2-2 TRBV4-1 - CASSHNHNTGELFF TGCGCCAGCAGCCACAATCATAACACCGGGGAGCTGTTTTTT
- TRBJ2-2 TRBV10-3 TRBD2 CAISGPTSGPNTGELFF TGTGCCATCAGTGGGCCGACTAGCGGGCCGAACACCGGGGAGCTGTTTTTT
- TRBJ2-7 TRBV4-1 TRBD2 CASSQALGLVSHEQYF TGCGCCAGCAGCCAAGCGTTAGGACTAGTTTCCCACGAGCAGTACTTC
once TRBJ2-7 TRBV14 - CASSQGGLTYEQYF TGTGCCAGCAGCCAAGGGGGCCTGACCTACGAGCAGTACTTC
once TRBJ1-2 TRBV28 - CASSLLATNYGYTF TGTGCCAGCAGTTTATTAGCCACAAACTATGGCTACACCTTC
- TRBJ1-5 TRBV5-8 TRBD1 CASSSGQGFNQPQHF TGTGCCAGCAGCTCCGGACAGGGGTTCAATCAGCCCCAGCATTTT
- TRBJ2-7 TRBV27 TRBD1 CASSYAGTGGLGLYEQYF TGTGCCAGCAGTTACGCCGGGACAGGGGGCTTAGGGTTATACGAGCAGTACTTC
- TRBJ2-7 TRBV9 - CASSVGEGSVYEQYF TGTGCCAGCAGCGTAGGTGAGGGCTCAGTCTACGAGCAGTACTTC
- TRBJ2-7 TRBV4-1 TRBD2 CASSQMPPRTSGIYEQYF TGCGCCAGCAGCCAAATGCCCCCGAGGACTAGCGGGATATACGAGCAGTACTTC
- TRBJ2-7 TRBV19 - CASSIAQGRVYEQYF TGTGCCAGTAGTATAGCCCAGGGGCGAGTCTACGAGCAGTACTTC
- TRBJ2-1 TRBV29-1 TRBD2 CSGEGETFNEQFF TGCAGCGGGGAGGGTGAAACATTCAATGAGCAGTTCTTC
- TRBJ1-2 TRBV6-5 - CASRREDYGYTF TGTGCCAGCAGGAGGGAGGACTATGGCTACACCTTC
few TRBJ1-5 TRBV28 - CASSLRGPGQPQHF TGTGCCAGCAGTTTGCGGGGGCCGGGTCAGCCCCAGCATTTT
- TRBJ1-2 TRBV7-9 - CASSTPVNYGYTF TGTGCCAGCAGCACCCCGGTTAACTATGGCTACACCTTC
once TRBJ1-6 TRBV7-9 - CASSRNAPTAYNSPLHF TGTGCCAGCAGCAGGAACGCCCCGACAGCCTATAATTCACCCCTCCACTTT
once TRBJ2-1 TRBV2 - CASSVVGPLNEQFF TGTGCCAGCAGTGTGGTAGGACCCCTCAATGAGCAGTTCTTC
- TRBJ1-4 TRBV25-1 - CASSEFTGDEKLFF TGTGCCAGCAGTGAATTTACAGGTGATGAAAAACTGTTTTTT
- TRBJ1-5 TRBV28 - CASRQGHAEPQHF TGTGCCAGTCGTCAGGGACACGCGGAGCCCCAGCATTTT
- TRBJ2-3 TRBV28 - CASSRRAGSDTQYF TGTGCCAGCAGTAGACGGGCGGGATCCGATACGCAGTATTTT
- TRBJ1-5 TRBV27 TRBD1 CASSPGQSNQPQHF TGTGCCAGCAGTCCGGGACAGAGCAATCAGCCCCAGCATTTT
- TRBJ2-1 TRBV6-5 TRBD2 CASRKLAGVFDEQFF TGTGCCAGCAGGAAACTAGCGGGGGTCTTCGATGAGCAGTTCTTC
- TRBJ2-2 TRBV9 - CASSVHRDTGELFF TGTGCCAGCAGCGTACACCGGGACACCGGGGAGCTGTTTTTT
once TRBJ2-1 TRBV29-1 - CSVEESGHEQFF TGCAGCGTTGAAGAATCGGGGCATGAGCAGTTCTTC
- TRBJ2-1 TRBV15 TRBD1 CATSGRDRVLNEQFF TGTGCCACCAGCGGCCGGGACAGGGTGCTCAATGAGCAGTTCTTC
- TRBJ2-2 TRBV4-3 - CASSEDINTGELFF TGCGCCAGCAGCGAAGACATCAACACCGGGGAGCTGTTTTTT
- TRBJ2-7 TRBV7-2 TRBD2 CASSFSGRLSYEQYF TGTGCCAGCAGCTTTAGCGGGAGACTATCCTACGAGCAGTACTTC
- TRBJ2-1 TRBV7-6 - CASSLEPGSSYNEQFF TGTGCCAGCAGCTTAGAGCCGGGAAGCTCCTACAATGAGCAGTTCTTC
- TRBJ2-5 TRBV13 - CASGSGGGEETQYF TGTGCCAGCGGTAGCGGAGGAGGGGAGGAGACCCAGTACTTC
- TRBJ2-7 TRBV6-5 - CASSYSSGHRSYEQYF TGTGCCAGCAGTTACTCGAGTGGACACCGGAGCTACGAGCAGTACTTC
once TRBJ2-7 TRBV7-2 TRBD2 CASSLALSGGAALEQYF TGTGCCAGCAGCTTAGCCCTTAGCGGGGGGGCTGCGCTCGAGCAGTACTTC
once TRBJ2-7 TRBV4-2 - CASSVDGDSYEQYF TGTGCCAGCAGTGTCGACGGGGACTCCTACGAGCAGTACTTC
- TRBJ2-7 TRBV14 - CASSPSSYEQYF TGTGCCAGCAGCCCGAGCTCCTACGAGCAGTACTTC
- TRBJ1-1 TRBV7-2 - CASSPRLTLNTEAFF TGTGCCAGCAGCCCCAGACTTACTCTGAACACTGAAGCTTTCTTT
- TRBJ2-7 TRBV28 - CASSQGNYEQYF TGTGCCAGCAGCCAGGGGAATTACGAGCAGTACTTC
- TRBJ2-3 TRBV9 - CASSRQGKGTDTQYF TGTGCCAGCAGTCGCCAGGGGAAGGGCACAGATACGCAGTATTTT
- TRBJ2-7 TRBV27 TRBD2 CASRPSGRAYEQYF TGTGCCAGCAGACCCAGCGGGAGGGCCTACGAGCAGTACTTC
- TRBJ1-1 TRBV6-6 - CASSLTGQNLEAFF TGTGCCAGCAGCTTAACCGGGCAGAACCTTGAAGCTTTCTTT
- TRBJ2-1 TRBV5-1 TRBD2 CASSSGTSGGSYNEQFF TGCGCCAGCAGCTCCGGGACTAGCGGGGGCTCCTACAATGAGCAGTTCTTC
- TRBJ1-1 TRBV19 - CASSIPREGTEAFF TGTGCCAGTAGTATTCCTCGGGAGGGCACTGAAGCTTTCTTT
once TRBJ1-6 TRBV19 TRBD1 CASSIPGTGRPPLHF TGTGCCAGTAGTATACCCGGGACAGGGAGACCACCCCTCCACTTT
- TRBJ1-2 TRBV30 - CASADTNNYGYTF TGTGCTTCCGCCGATACAAATAACTATGGCTACACCTTC
- TRBJ2-4 TRBV2 TRBD1 CASSTPDRAYIQYF TGTGCCAGCAGTACCCCGGACAGGGCGTACATTCAGTACTTC
once TRBJ1-5 TRBV2 - CASSVQGPHHSNQPQHF TGTGCCAGCAGTGTTCAGGGGCCGCACCATAGCAATCAGCCCCAGCATTTT
- TRBJ1-3 TRBV25-1 - CANSEFTAGNTIYF TGTGCCAACAGTGAATTCACAGCTGGAAACACCATATATTTT
- TRBJ1-3 TRBV19 TRBD1 CASSIDPDREDSFISGNTIYF TGTGCCAGTAGTATAGATCCGGACAGGGAAGATTCATTTATCTCTGGAAACACCATATATTTT